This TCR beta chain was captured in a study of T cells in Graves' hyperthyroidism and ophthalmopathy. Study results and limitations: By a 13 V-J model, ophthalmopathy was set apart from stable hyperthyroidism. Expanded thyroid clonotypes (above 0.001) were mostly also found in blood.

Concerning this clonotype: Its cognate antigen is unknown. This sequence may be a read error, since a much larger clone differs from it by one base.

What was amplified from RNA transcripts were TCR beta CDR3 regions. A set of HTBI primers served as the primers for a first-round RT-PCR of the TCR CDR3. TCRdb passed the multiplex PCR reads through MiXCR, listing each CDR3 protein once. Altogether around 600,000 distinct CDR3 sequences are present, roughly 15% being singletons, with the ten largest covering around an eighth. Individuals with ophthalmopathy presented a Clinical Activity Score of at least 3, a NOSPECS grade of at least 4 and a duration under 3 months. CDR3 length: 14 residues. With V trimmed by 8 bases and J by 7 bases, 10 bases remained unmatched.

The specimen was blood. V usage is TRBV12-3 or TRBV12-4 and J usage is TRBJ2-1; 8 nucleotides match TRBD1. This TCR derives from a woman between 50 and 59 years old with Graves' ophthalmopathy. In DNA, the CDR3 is TGTGCCAGCGGGGACAGGCAGGCTAGGAATGAGCAGTTCTTC. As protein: CASGDRQARNEQFF.